The 15 T cell receptor beta chains reported below all come from one sample, sequenced in a study of blood T cell repertoires in COVID-19. Data came from immunoSEQ multiplex PCR; TCRdb stores just in-frame clones and leaves some out. The sample records approximately 470,000 clones, roughly 87% being singletons. The sequenced sample consisted of PBMCs or T cells enriched from blood (not recorded which). The origin of the receptors is a woman between 18 and 30 years old who had recovered from COVID-19.

J is TRBJ1-5 and V is TRBV19; 7 bases line up with TRBD1. Germline loops: CDR1 LNHDA, CDR2 SQIVND (reference sequence). The CDR3 loop spans 13 amino acids. V shed 9 bases, J shed 2 bases, and the junction held 4 bases outside the gene matches. In nucleotides, the CDR3 is TGTGCCAGCACAGGGGACGGCAATCAGCCCCAGCATTTT. Its protein is CASTGDGNQPQHF.

The genes are TRBV20-1 and TRBJ1-3; tentative D call: TRBD1 (5 bases). The CDR3 contains 15 residues. V shed 3 bases and J shed 0 bases, with 12 bases lying between them. Germline V gives CDR1 DFQATT, CDR2 SNEGSKA (reference sequence). The CDR3 DNA reads as TGCAGTGCTAGTCACGACAGCACCTCTGGAAACACCATATATTTT. Translation: CSASHDSTSGNTIYF.

The chain carries TRBV7-2 and TRBJ1-2; D unclear. CDR3 length: 14 amino acids. Germline-derived CDR1 and CDR2 are SGHTA and FQGNSA. The V end lost 5 bases, the J end lost 8 bases, and 18 bases lay between the germline ends. The CDR3 sequence: CASSPNAGRGGYTF. The CDR3 DNA follows: TGTGCCAGCAGCCCAAATGCCGGCCGCGGGGGCTACACCTTC.

V is TRBV11-2 and J is TRBJ2-1; D is perhaps TRBD2 (6 bases). The V and J ends lost 5 bases and 8 bases respectively, with 13 bases between them. CDR3 length: 13 amino acids. Germline assignment: CDR1 SGHAT and CDR2 FQNNGV. The CDR3 region is CASSPRVADEQFF. DNA of the CDR3: TGTGCCAGCAGCCCCCGGGTAGCGGATGAGCAGTTCTTC.

The chain links TRBV4-1 to TRBJ2-2; 10 nucleotides line up with TRBD2. The CDR3 length is 17 residues. The germline V gene has CDR1 MGHRA and CDR2 YSYEKL. The trim removed 0 bases at V and 3 bases at J, leaving 4 bases unmatched. CDR3 protein: CASSQDSLAGDTGELFF. The DNA for the CDR3 is TGCGCCAGCAGCCAAGATTCGCTAGCGGGGGACACCGGGGAGCTGTTTTTT.

This clone occurred once. The CDR3 is CASSFGGGASYEQYF. In nucleotides, the CDR3 is TGTGCCAGCAGTTTCGGGGGGGGAGCTTCCTACGAGCAGTACTTC. The V gene is TRBV27, the J gene TRBJ2-7; 8 positions agree with TRBD2. CDR1 is MNHEY and CDR2 is SMNVEV in the germline V gene (reference sequence). Germline trimming cut 3 bases from V and 1 base from J; bases unmatched to any gene: 5. The CDR3 is 15 amino acids.

The chain uses TRBV2 and TRBJ1-5; TRBD1 matches at 9 bases. V gave up 6 bases and J gave up 2 bases; unmatched junction bases: 8. There are 16 residues in the CDR3. Germline CDR1 SNHLY, CDR2 FYNNEI. The CDR3 loop reads CASSDPRQGGNQPQHF. CDR3 nucleotides: TGTGCCAGCAGCGACCCCCGACAGGGGGGCAATCAGCCCCAGCATTTT.

This chain uses TRBV5-4 with TRBJ1-2, with D possibly TRBD1 on 5 matching bases. Trimming shortened V by 2 bases and J by 8 bases, and 13 bases separated the two germline ends. This CDR3 comprises 13 residues. CDR1 is SGHNT, CDR2 YYREEE, per germline (reference sequence). CDR3 amino acids: CASSLIVGEGYTF. In DNA, the CDR3 is TGTGCCAGCAGCTTAATTGTAGGGGAAGGCTACACCTTC.

The J gene is TRBJ1-1, the V gene TRBV11-2, with unresolved D. Trimming took off 6 bases at V and 0 bases at J, with 14 bases between the two ends. The CDR3 contains 15 residues. Germline V lookup: CDR1 SGHAT, CDR2 FQNNGV. Written as DNA, the CDR3 is TGTGCCAGCAGAAAGATTGCGGGGTTGAACACTGAAGCTTTCTTT. Encoded protein: CASRKIAGLNTEAFF.

This chain joins TRBV28 and TRBJ2-7; D perhaps matches TRBD1 (6 bases). Germline CDR1 and CDR2: MDHEN and SYDVKM. There are 17 residues in the CDR3. V was trimmed by 3 bases and J by 2 bases, leaving 20 bases between them. DNA for the CDR3: TGTGCCAGCAGTTTTTCACCCCCCGACAGGCTTACCTACGAGCAGTACTTC. Translating gives CASSFSPPDRLTYEQYF.

The rearrangement uses TRBV7-9 and TRBJ2-4; 7 bases line up with TRBD2. CDR1 and CDR2 from the germline V gene are SEHNR and FQNEAQ (reference sequence). Losses at the gene ends were 5 bases for V and 5 bases for J; bases not matched to a gene: 15. The CDR3 covers 17 residues. CDR3 bases: TGTGCCAGCAGCGTCTGGGGAGCGGGGAGCCAGGAAAACATTCAGTACTTC. This translates into CASSVWGAGSQENIQYF.

This clone has only one observation. The chain combines TRBV11-3 with TRBJ2-1; 12 nucleotides match TRBD2. The V and J ends lost 0 bases and 10 bases, in that order; junction bases with no gene match: 7. In germline, CDR1 is SGHNT, CDR2 YENEEA. The CDR3 has 16 amino acids. CDR3 amino acids: CASSLDSSGGAGEQFF. The CDR3 nucleotides are TGTGCCAGCAGCTTAGATTCTAGCGGGGGGGCCGGGGAGCAGTTCTTC.

The chain couples TRBV13 to TRBJ2-1; 8 positions agree with TRBD1. The ends lost 5 bases at V and 5 bases at J; junction bases unmatched: 5. The CDR3 extends over 14 amino acids. Per germline, CDR1 PRHDT and CDR2 FYEKMQ (reference sequence). The CDR3 DNA follows: TGTGCCAGCAGCCGCGGGGACAGGAACAATGAGCAGTTCTTC. Protein sequence: CASSRGDRNNEQFF.

The J gene is TRBJ2-1, the V gene TRBV19, with D perhaps TRBD2 (5 bases). This CDR3 comprises 18 residues. Germline V gene data show CDR1 as LNHDA and CDR2 as SQIVND (reference sequence). The ends were cut back, 3 bases at V and 0 bases at J, with 18 bases in the middle. The chain's CDR3 is CASSMRFMRESSYNEQFF. CDR3 nucleotides: TGTGCCAGTAGTATGCGGTTTATGAGGGAGAGCTCCTACAATGAGCAGTTCTTC. Filled out from reference TRBV19 and TRBJ2-1, the complete variable domain reads DGGITQSPKYLFRKEGQNVTLSCEQNLNHDAMYWYRQDPGQGLRLIYYSQIVNDFQKGDIAEGYSVSREKKESFPLTVTSAQKNPTAFYLCASSMRFMRESSYNEQFFGPGTRLTVL.

The chain has TRBV6-1 and TRBJ2-3; D might be TRBD2 (5 bases). This CDR3 comprises 16 residues. The V gene's germline CDR1 is MNHNS and CDR2 SASEGT. V was cut by 3 bases and J by 8 bases, with 21 bases left in between. The CDR3 DNA reads as TGTGCCAGCAGTGATCGGGAACCCCGCGAGACTGGTACGCAGTATTTT. Translation: CASSDREPRETGTQYF.